This T cell receptor (beta chain) was obtained from a study of T cells after yellow fever vaccination. Study-wide background: Low-cell-number fractions underwent preparation using SMART-Seq v4 Ultra Low Input.

Overall study findings and caveats: Researchers report a weaker secondary response that nonetheless peaked faster, day 5 versus 15.

This clonotype appeared a few times. The antigen is undetermined. With 3 bases removed from V and 1 base from J, the gap between germline ends came to 13 bases. The CDR3 sequence is 16 residues long. The germline V gene has CDR1 KGHSH and CDR2 LQKENI. Making TCR cDNA involved 5'RACE template switching, which added UMIs and a universal primer site. TCRdb independently ran MiXCR on the 5' RACE reads; one entry per CDR3 protein. Among some 550,000 distinct CDR3 sequences listed, about 19% were seen once. The chain uses TRBV18 and TRBJ1-5, with D possibly being TRBD1 (5 bases). The input for sequencing was PBMCs, taken 15 days after the yellow fever booster vaccination. The clonotype was recovered from a man in his thirties or forties who received the YFV17D yellow fever vaccine. CDR3 region: CASSPQGTASNQPQHF. As DNA, the CDR3 is TGTGCCAGCTCACCCCAAGGGACGGCGAGCAATCAGCCCCAGCATTTT.